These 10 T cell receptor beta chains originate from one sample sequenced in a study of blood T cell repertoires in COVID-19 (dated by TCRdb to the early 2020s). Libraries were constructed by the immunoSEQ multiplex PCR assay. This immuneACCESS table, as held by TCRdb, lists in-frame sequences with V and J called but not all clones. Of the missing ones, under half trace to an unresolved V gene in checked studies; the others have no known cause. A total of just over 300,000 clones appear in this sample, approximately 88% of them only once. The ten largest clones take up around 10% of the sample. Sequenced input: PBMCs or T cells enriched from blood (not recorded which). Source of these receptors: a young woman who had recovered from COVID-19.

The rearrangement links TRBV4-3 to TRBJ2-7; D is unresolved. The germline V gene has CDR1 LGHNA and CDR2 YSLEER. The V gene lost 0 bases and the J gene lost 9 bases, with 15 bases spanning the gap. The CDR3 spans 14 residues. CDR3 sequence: CASSQDRELRGQYF. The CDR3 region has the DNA TGCGCCAGCAGCCAAGATCGTGAGCTACGAGGGCAGTACTTC.

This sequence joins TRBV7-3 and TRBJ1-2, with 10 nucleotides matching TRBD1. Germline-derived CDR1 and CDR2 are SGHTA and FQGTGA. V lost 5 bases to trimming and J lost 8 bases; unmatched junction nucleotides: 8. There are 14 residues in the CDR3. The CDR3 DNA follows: TGTGCCAGCAGCCCCTCGACAGGGGGCAAGGGCTACACCTTC. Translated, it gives CASSPSTGGKGYTF.

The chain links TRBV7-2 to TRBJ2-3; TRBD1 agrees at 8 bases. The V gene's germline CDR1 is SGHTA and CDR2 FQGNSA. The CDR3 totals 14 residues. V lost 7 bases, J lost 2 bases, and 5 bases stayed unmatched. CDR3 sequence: CASNRGAYTDTQYF. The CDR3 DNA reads TGTGCCAGCAACAGGGGGGCGTACACAGATACGCAGTATTTT. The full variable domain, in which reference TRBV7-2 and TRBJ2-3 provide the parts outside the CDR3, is GAGVSQSPSNKVTEKGKDVELRCDPISGHTALYWYRQSLGQGLEFLIYFQGNSAPDKSGLPSDRFSAERTGGSVSTLTIQRTQQEDSAVYLCASNRGAYTDTQYFGPGTRLTVL.

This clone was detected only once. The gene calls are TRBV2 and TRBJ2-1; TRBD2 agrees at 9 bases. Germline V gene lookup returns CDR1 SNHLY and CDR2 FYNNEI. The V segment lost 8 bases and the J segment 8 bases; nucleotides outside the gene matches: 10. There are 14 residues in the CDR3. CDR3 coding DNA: TGTGCCAGCTCTCGCGGGGGGGCTACATATGAGCAGTTCTTC. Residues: CASSRGGATYEQFF.

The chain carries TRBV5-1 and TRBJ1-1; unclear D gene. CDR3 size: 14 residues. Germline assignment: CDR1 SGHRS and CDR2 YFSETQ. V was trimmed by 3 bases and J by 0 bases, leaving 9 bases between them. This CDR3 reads CASSSGHLNTEAFF. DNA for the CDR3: TGCGCCAGCAGCTCAGGCCACCTGAACACTGAAGCTTTCTTT.

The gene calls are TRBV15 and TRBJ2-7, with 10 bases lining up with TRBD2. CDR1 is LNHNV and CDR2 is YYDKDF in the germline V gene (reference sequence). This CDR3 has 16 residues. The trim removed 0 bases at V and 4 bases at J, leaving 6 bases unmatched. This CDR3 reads CATSRDRASGSYEQYF. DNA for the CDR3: TGTGCCACCAGCAGAGATCGAGCTAGCGGGAGTTACGAGCAGTACTTC. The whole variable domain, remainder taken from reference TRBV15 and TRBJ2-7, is DAMVIQNPRYQVTQFGKPVTLSCSQTLNHNVMYWYQQKSSQAPKLLFHYYDKDFNNEADTPDNFQSRRPNTSFCFLDIRSPGLGDTAMYLCATSRDRASGSYEQYFGPGTRLTVT.

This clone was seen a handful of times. CDR3: CASSPPQGKHAYNSPLHF. The CDR3 DNA reads TGCGCCAGCAGTCCGCCTCAGGGGAAACACGCTTATAATTCACCCCTCCACTTT. J is TRBJ1-6 and V is TRBV10-1; D may be TRBD1 (6 bases). V lost 5 bases and J lost 4, with 21 bases in between. Per the germline V gene, CDR1 is WNHNN and CDR2 is SYGVQD (reference sequence). The CDR3 is 18 residues long.

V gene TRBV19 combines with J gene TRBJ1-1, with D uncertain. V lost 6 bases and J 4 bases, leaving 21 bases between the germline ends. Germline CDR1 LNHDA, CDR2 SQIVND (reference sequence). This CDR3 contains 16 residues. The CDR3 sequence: CASSLMGDGARTEAFF. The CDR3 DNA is TGTGCCAGTAGCCTGATGGGAGATGGCGCGCGCACTGAAGCTTTCTTT.

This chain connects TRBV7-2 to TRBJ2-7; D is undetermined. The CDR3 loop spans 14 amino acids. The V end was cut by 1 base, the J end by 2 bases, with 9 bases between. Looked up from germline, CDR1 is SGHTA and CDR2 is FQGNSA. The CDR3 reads CASSLGSATYEQYF. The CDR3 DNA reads TGTGCCAGCAGCTTAGGGAGCGCAACCTACGAGCAGTACTTC. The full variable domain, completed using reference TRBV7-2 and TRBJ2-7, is GAGVSQSPSNKVTEKGKDVELRCDPISGHTALYWYRQSLGQGLEFLIYFQGNSAPDKSGLPSDRFSAERTGGSVSTLTIQRTQQEDSAVYLCASSLGSATYEQYFGPGTRLTVT.

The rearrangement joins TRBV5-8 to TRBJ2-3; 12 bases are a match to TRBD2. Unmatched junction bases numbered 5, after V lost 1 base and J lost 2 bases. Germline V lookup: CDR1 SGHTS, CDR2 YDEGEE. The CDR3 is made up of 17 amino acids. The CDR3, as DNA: TGTGCCAGCAGCTTGACCGGACTAGCGGGATACACAGATACGCAGTATTTT. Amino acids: CASSLTGLAGYTDTQYF.